This T cell receptor (beta chain) was recovered during a study of blood T cell repertoires in COVID-19. Study summary: Some COVID-19 samples were acute and others convalescent; all came from the United States, Italy and Spain.

The J segment lost 0 bases and the V segment lost 0 bases, leaving 4 bases of the junction unmatched. CDR3 length: 17 amino acids. The germline gives CDR1 KGHSH, CDR2 LQKENI. Using immunoSEQ multiplex PCR, the repertoire was profiled, and TCRdb retains in-frame clones only, with some absent. The sample shows about 210,000 clones, around four fifths of them seen only once. The TCR comes from a woman of 80 years or more with COVID-19, enrolled during active disease. The rearrangement uses TRBV18 and TRBJ2-3; TRBD1 matches at 9 bases. The sample comprised peripheral blood. The DNA of the CDR3 is TGTGCCAGCTCACCACCCGGGACAGGGCCTAGCACAGATACGCAGTATTTT. Protein: CASSPPGTGPSTDTQYF.